Sequencing of this T cell receptor beta chain was carried out in a study of technical replicates of blood from a handful of donors. Sequencing was performed with immunoSEQ multiplex PCR; in TCRdb, only in-frame clones are kept and a portion is missing. The sample records about 70,000 clones, nearly 98% being singletons. The V gene's germline CDR1 is GTSNPN and CDR2 SVGIG (reference sequence). The CDR3 is made up of 14 amino acids. The ends lost 5 bases at V and 4 bases at J; junction bases unmatched: 10. The specimen was T cells isolated from PBMCs. The V gene is TRBV30, the J gene TRBJ1-2; 7 bases align to TRBD1. The TCR comes from a human donor in good health. The CDR3 sequence: CAWDRTGRSYGYTF. CDR3 sequence (DNA): TGTGCCTGGGATAGGACAGGTCGGAGCTATGGCTACACCTTC. The full variable domain, completed using reference TRBV30 and TRBJ1-2, is SQTIHQWPATLVQPVGSPLSLECTVEGTSNPNLYWYRQAAGRGLQLLFYSVGIGQISSEVPQNLSASRPQDRQFILSSKKLLLSDSGFYLCAWDRTGRSYGYTFGSGTRLTVV.